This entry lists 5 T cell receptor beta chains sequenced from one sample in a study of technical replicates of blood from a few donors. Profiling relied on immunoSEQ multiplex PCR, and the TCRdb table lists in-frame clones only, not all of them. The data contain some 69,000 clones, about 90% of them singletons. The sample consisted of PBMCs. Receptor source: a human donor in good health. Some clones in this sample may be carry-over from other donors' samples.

For the CDR3, the DNA is TGTGCCTGGAGTCGACTAGCGGGAGTAGATACGCAGTATTTT. It specifies CAWSRLAGVDTQYF. The V and J genes are TRBV30 and TRBJ2-3; the match to TRBD2 covers 12 bases. CDR1 GTSNPN and CDR2 SVGIG come from the germline V gene (reference sequence). This CDR3 is 14 amino acids long. V lost 2 bases to trimming and J lost 5 bases; unmatched junction nucleotides: 2.

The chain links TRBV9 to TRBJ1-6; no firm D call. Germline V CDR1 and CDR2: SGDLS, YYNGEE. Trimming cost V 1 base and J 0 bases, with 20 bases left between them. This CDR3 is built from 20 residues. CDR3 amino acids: CASSVLPGEAGSSYNSPLHF. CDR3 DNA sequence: TGTGCCAGCAGCGTACTCCCTGGTGAAGCCGGGTCCTCCTATAATTCACCCCTCCACTTT.

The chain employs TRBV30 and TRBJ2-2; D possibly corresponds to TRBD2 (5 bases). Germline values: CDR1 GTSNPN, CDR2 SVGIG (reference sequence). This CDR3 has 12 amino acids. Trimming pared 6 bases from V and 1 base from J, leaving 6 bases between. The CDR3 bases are TGTGCCTGTGAGGGGAACACCGGGGAGCTGTTTTTT. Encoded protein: CACEGNTGELFF.

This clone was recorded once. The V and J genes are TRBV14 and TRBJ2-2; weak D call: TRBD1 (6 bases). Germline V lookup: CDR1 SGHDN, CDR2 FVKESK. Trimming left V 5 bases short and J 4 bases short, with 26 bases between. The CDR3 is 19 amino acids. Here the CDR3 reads CASSNLRGRTGIITGELFF. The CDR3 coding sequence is TGTGCCAGCAGCAACTTACGGGGTCGTACAGGGATCATCACCGGGGAGCTGTTTTTT.

The CDR3 bases are TGTGCCAGCAGTGAATTCGGGGACAGGGAGTTCTTC. Residues: CASSEFGDREFF. The chain recombines TRBV25-1 with TRBJ2-1; 9 bases align to TRBD1. V lost 1 base, J lost 14 bases, and 3 bases stayed unmatched. This CDR3 comprises 12 residues. Germline lookup yields CDR1 MGHDK and CDR2 SYGVNS.